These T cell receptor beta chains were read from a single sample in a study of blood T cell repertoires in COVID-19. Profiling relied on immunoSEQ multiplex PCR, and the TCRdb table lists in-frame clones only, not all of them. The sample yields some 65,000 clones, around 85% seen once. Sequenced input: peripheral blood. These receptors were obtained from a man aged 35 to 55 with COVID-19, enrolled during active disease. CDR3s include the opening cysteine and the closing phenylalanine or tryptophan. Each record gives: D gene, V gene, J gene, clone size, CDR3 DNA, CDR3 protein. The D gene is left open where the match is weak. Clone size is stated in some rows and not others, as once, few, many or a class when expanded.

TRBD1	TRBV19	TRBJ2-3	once	TGTGCCAGTAGATCTACAGGGGTTGGCACAGATACGCAGTATTTT	CASRSTGVGTDTQYF
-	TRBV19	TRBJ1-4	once	TGTGCCAGTACCGCCGGTGGCAGGGTTGATGAAAAACTGTTTTTT	CASTAGGRVDEKLFF
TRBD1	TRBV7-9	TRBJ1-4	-	TGTGCCAGCAGGGGGACAGGGATTGAAAAACTGTTTTTT	CASRGTGIEKLFF
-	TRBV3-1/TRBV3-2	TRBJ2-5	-	TGTGCCAGCACCTCAGGCAACCAAGAGACCCAGTACTTC	CASTSGNQETQYF
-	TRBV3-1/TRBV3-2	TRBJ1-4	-	TGTGCCAGCAGCCAAGAATCGTACAGCGGAACTAATGAAAAACTGTTTTTT	CASSQESYSGTNEKLFF
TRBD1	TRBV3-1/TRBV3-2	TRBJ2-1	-	TGTGCCAGCAGCCAAGGACAGGGTGGCTATGAGCAGTTCTTC	CASSQGQGGYEQFF
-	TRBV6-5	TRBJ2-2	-	TGTGCCAGCAGCTTGGCAGGGAACACCGGGGAGCTGTTTTTT	CASSLAGNTGELFF
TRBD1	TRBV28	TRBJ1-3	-	TGTGCCAGCAGGTCACCGGGACAGCCCGCCTCTGGAAACACCATATATTTT	CASRSPGQPASGNTIYF
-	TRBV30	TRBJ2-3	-	TGTGCCTTGGGGGCTAGCACAGATACGCAGTATTTT	CALGASTDTQYF
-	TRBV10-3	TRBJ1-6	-	TGTGCCATCAGTGTGGGGGGGGACTCACCCCTCCACTTT	CAISVGGDSPLHF
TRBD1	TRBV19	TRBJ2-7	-	TGTGCCAGTAGTAGCGGGACAGGGGCCTACGAGCAGTACTTC	CASSSGTGAYEQYF
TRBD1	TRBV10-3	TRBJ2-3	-	TGTGCCATCAGCGGGACAGGGGGCTTGGGAGATACGCAGTATTTT	CAISGTGGLGDTQYF
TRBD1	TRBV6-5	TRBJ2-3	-	TGTGCCAGCGTCCAGGGGGTCGGAGATACGCAGTATTTT	CASVQGVGDTQYF
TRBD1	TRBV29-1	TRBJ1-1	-	TGCAGCGGCCTTTCGACAGGGACCACTGAAGCTTTCTTT	CSGLSTGTTEAFF
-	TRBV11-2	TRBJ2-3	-	TGTGCCAGCAGCTTGGAGCCGGAATCTGCGCAGTATTTT	CASSLEPESAQYF
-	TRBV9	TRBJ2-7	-	TGTGCCAGCAGCGCCTTTCTAGAGGGATCCCACGAGCAGTACTTC	CASSAFLEGSHEQYF
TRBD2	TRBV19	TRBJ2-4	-	TGTGCCAGTAGTCAGGGAGGGGAAAACATTCAGTACTTC	CASSQGGENIQYF
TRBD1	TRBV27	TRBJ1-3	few	TGTGCCAGCAGTCCCGGACAGGGTCGGGGAAACACCATATATTTT	CASSPGQGRGNTIYF
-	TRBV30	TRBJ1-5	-	TGTGCCTGGAGTGCTGGAGGGTATAGCAATCAGCCCCAGCATTTT	CAWSAGGYSNQPQHF
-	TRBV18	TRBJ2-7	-	TGTGCCAGCTCAGCGTCGACAGCGACCGTCAACGAGCAGTACTTC	CASSASTATVNEQYF
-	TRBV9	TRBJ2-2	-	TGTGCCAGCAGCGTAGATGCACAGGGGAACACCGGGGAGCTGTTTTTT	CASSVDAQGNTGELFF
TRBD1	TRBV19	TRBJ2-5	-	TGTGCCAGTTCTAGGGACAGTATCCAAGAGACCCAGTACTTC	CASSRDSIQETQYF